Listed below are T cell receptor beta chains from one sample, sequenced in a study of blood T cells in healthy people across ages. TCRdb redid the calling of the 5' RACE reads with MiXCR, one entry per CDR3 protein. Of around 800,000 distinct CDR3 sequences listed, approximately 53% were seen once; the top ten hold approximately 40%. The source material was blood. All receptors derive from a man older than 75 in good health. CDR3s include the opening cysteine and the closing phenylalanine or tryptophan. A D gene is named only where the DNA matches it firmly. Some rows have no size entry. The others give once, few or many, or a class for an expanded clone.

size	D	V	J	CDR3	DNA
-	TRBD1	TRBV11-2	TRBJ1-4	CASRRPGTGRLNEKLFF	TGTGCCAGCAGGCGACCCGGGACAGGGAGGCTCAACGAAAAACTGTTTTTT
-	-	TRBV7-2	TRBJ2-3	CASSLRPGGGASTDTQYF	TGTGCCAGCAGCTTAAGGCCCGGGGGCGGGGCTAGCACAGATACGCAGTATTTT
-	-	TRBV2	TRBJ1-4	CASRDPNAKLFF	TGTGCCAGCAGGGACCCGAATGCAAAACTGTTTTTT
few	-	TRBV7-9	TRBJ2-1	CASGIAESYNEQFF	TGTGCCAGCGGGATAGCGGAATCCTACAATGAGCAGTTCTTC
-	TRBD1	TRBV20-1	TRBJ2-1	CSARDVVTGGNEQFF	TGCAGTGCTAGAGATGTAGTGACAGGGGGAAATGAGCAGTTCTTC
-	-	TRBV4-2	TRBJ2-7	CASSQDKDSYEQYF	TGTGCCAGCAGCCAAGATAAGGATTCCTACGAGCAGTACTTC
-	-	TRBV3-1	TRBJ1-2	CASRAPDNYGYTF	TGTGCCAGCAGGGCCCCCGATAACTATGGCTACACCTTC
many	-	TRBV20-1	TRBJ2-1	CSARLGWRASHEQFF	TGCAGTGCTAGGCTCGGGTGGAGGGCCTCCCATGAGCAGTTCTTC
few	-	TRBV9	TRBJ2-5	CASSVLSEETQYF	TGTGCCAGCAGCGTACTGAGCGAAGAGACCCAGTACTTC
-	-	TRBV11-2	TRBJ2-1	CASRVGGLYNEQFF	TGTGCCAGCAGGGTAGGGGGACTATACAATGAGCAGTTCTTC
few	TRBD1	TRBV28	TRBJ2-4	CASTSGTGANIQYF	TGTGCCAGCACATCCGGGACAGGGGCCAACATTCAGTACTTC
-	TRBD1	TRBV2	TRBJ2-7	CASSEKTGRTYEQYF	TGTGCCAGCAGTGAAAAGACAGGGAGAACCTACGAGCAGTACTTC
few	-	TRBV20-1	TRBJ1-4	CSANREGNEKLFF	TGCAGTGCCAACAGGGAAGGGAATGAAAAACTGTTTTTT
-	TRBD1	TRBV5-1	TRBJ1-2	CASSLGTGSEDGYTF	TGCGCCAGCAGCTTGGGGACAGGTTCCGAGGATGGCTACACCTTC
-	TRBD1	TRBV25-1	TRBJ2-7	CASSEGDRGEQYF	TGTGCCAGCAGTGAAGGGGACAGGGGCGAGCAGTACTTC
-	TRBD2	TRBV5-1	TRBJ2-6	CASSLSVIWASGRAGGANVLTF	TGCGCCAGCAGCTTGAGTGTAATATGGGCTAGCGGGAGGGCGGGAGGGGCCAACGTCCTGACTTTC
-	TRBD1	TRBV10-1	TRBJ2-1	CASSAQGAHEQFF	TGCGCCAGCAGTGCGCAGGGGGCGCATGAGCAGTTCTTC
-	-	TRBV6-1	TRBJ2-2	CASTGGGGELFF	TGTGCCAGCACCGGGGGTGGCGGGGAGCTGTTTTTT
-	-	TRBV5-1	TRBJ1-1	CASSLRGGGFGTEAFF	TGCGCCAGCAGCCTCCGTGGGGGGGGGTTCGGCACTGAAGCTTTCTTT
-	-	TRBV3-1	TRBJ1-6	CASSQGQGESPLHF	TGTGCCAGCAGCCAAGGGCAGGGTGAATCACCCCTCCACTTT
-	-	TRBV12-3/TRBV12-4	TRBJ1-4	CASSKSSGDGNEKLFF	TGTGCCAGCAGTAAATCCTCAGGGGATGGAAATGAAAAACTGTTTTTT
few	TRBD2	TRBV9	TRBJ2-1	CASSVVGSGRVTYNEQFF	TGTGCCAGCAGCGTAGTAGGTAGCGGGAGGGTCACCTACAATGAGCAGTTCTTC
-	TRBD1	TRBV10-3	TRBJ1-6	CAISERDSKNSPLHF	TGTGCCATCAGTGAAAGGGACAGCAAAAATTCACCCCTCCACTTT
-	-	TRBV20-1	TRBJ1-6	CSARDGSYNSPLHF	TGCAGTGCTCGAGACGGGTCTTATAATTCACCCCTCCACTTT
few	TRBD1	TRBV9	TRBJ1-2	CASSVGTGQGTGYTF	TGTGCCAGCAGCGTAGGGACGGGACAGGGAACTGGCTACACCTTC
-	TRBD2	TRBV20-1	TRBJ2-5	CSARDPSGSGDEQYF	TGCAGTGCTAGAGATCCGAGCGGGAGCGGCGATGAGCAGTACTTC
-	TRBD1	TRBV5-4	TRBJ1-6	CASSRDRDHNSPLHF	TGTGCCAGCAGCCGGGACAGGGATCATAATTCACCCCTCCACTTT
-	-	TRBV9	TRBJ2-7	CASSALDGAEQYF	TGTGCCAGCAGCGCCCTAGACGGCGCCGAGCAGTACTTC
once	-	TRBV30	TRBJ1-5	CAWSKQGNQPQHF	TGTGCCTGGAGCAAACAGGGTAATCAGCCCCAGCATTTT
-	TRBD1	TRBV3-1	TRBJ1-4	CASSNSGGPNEKLFF	TGTGCCAGCAGCAACTCAGGGGGGCCAAATGAAAAACTGTTTTTT
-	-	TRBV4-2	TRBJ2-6	CASSQDSDSGANVLTF	TGTGCCAGCAGCCAAGATTCCGACTCTGGGGCCAACGTCCTGACTTTC
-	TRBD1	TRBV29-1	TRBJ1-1	CSGTTGVSTEAFF	TGCAGCGGGACGACAGGGGTTAGCACTGAAGCTTTCTTT
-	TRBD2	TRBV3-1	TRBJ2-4	CASSLSSGGWGIQYF	TGTGCCAGCAGCCTCTCTAGCGGGGGTTGGGGCATTCAGTACTTC
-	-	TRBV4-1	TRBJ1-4	CASSQIISVFAQKLFF	TGCGCCAGCAGCCAGATAATAAGTGTGTTCGCTCAAAAACTGTTTTTT
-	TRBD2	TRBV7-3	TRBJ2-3	CASSLYREGIDTQYF	TGTGCCAGCAGCTTATACCGGGAGGGCATAGATACGCAGTATTTT
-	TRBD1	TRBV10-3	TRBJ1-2	CAISERQGAPRADGYTF	TGTGCCATCAGTGAGAGACAGGGGGCCCCCCGAGCGGATGGCTACACCTTC
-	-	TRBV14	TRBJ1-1	CASSPTWEGTEAFF	TGTGCCAGCAGCCCAACCTGGGAGGGAACTGAAGCTTTCTTT
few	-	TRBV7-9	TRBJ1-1	CASDPGTTEAFF	TGTGCCAGTGACCCCGGGACAACTGAAGCTTTCTTT
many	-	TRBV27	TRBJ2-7	CASSFQGGYEQYF	TGTGCCAGCAGCTTTCAGGGCGGCTACGAGCAGTACTTC
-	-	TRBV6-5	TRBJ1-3	CASSYTGTGNTIYF	TGTGCCAGCAGTTACACAGGGACTGGAAACACCATATATTTT
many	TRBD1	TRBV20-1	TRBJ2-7	CSATGQGAKYEQYF	TGCAGTGCAACCGGACAGGGGGCAAAGTACGAGCAGTACTTC
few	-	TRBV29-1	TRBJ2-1	CSVNAGLVSDEQFF	TGCAGCGTTAACGCAGGGTTGGTTTCGGATGAGCAGTTCTTC
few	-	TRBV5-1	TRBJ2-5	CASSLFSHQQETQYF	TGCGCCAGCAGCTTGTTTTCGCACCAACAAGAGACCCAGTACTTC
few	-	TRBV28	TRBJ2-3	CASSSVADTQYF	TGTGCCAGCAGCTCGGTTGCAGATACGCAGTATTTT
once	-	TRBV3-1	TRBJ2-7	CASSQLALASPYEQYF	TGTGCCAGCAGCCAACTAGCACTAGCCTCCCCCTACGAGCAGTACTTC
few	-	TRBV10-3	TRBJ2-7	CAIGAEESYEQYF	TGTGCCATCGGGGCAGAAGAGTCCTACGAGCAGTACTTC
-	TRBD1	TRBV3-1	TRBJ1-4	CASSLPGTEIEKLFF	TGTGCCAGCAGCCTCCCCGGGACAGAAATTGAAAAACTGTTTTTT
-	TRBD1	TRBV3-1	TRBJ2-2	CASTRTGKISGELFF	TGTGCCAGCACGCGGACAGGGAAGATATCCGGGGAGCTGTTTTTT
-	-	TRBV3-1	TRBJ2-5	CASTNTLASAKYF	TGTGCCAGCACAAATACCTTAGCGTCGGCTAAGTACTTC
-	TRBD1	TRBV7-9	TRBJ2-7	CASSLADRGHAYEQYF	TGTGCCAGCAGCTTAGCGGACAGGGGGCATGCCTACGAGCAGTACTTC
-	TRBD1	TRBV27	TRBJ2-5	CASSPQLTDRRQETQYF	TGTGCCAGCAGTCCTCAGCTAACGGACAGGCGGCAAGAGACCCAGTACTTC
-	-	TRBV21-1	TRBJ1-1	CASSKWDRGRENTEAFF	TGTGCCAGCAGCAAATGGGACAGGGGTCGGGAAAACACTGAAGCTTTCTTT
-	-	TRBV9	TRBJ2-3	CASSPPRTDTKYF	TGTGCCAGCAGCCCTCCCCGGACAGATACGAAGTATTTT